The sequence of this TCR beta chain was determined in a study of T cell changes during pregnancy in multiple sclerosis. Method: immunoSEQ multiplex PCR; TCRdb's copy keeps in-frame clones and lacks some. This table has just under 20,000 clones, about 88% appearing once. This clone appeared a single time. The CDR3 consists of 14 residues. V lost 5 bases to trimming and J lost 1 base, with 12 bases between them. Germline values: CDR1 SGHVS, CDR2 FQNEAQ. The TCR sequence derives from a female donor in good health, enrolled as a control in a pregnancy study. The gene calls are TRBV7-8 and TRBJ2-7, with D perhaps TRBD1 (6 bases). The sample in question was CD8+ T cells from peripheral blood mononuclear cells, obtained in the second trimester of pregnancy. DNA for the CDR3: TGTGCCAGCAGCCCAATACAGGGATCCTACGAGCAGTACTTC. This translates into CASSPIQGSYEQYF.